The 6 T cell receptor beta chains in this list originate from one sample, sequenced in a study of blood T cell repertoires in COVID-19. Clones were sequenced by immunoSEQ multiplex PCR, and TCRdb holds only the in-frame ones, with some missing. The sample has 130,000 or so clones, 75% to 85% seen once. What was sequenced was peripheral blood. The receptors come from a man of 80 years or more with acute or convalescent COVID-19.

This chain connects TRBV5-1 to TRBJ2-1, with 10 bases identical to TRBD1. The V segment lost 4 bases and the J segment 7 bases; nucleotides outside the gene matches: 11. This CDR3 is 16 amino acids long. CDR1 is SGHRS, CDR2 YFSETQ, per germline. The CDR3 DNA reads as TGCGCCAGCAGCCGACAAGCCGGGACAGGGGTAAATGAGCAGTTCTTC. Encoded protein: CASSRQAGTGVNEQFF. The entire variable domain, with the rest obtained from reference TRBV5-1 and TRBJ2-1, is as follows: KAGVTQTPRYLIKTRGQQVTLSCSPISGHRSVSWYQQTPGQGLQFLFEYFSETQRNKGNFPGRFSGRQFSNSRSEMNVSTLELGDSALYLCASSRQAGTGVNEQFFGPGTRLTVL.

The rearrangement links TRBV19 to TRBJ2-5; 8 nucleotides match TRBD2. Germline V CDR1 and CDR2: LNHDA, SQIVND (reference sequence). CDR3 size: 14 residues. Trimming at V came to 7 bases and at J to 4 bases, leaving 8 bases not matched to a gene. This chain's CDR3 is CASILSGEGETQYF. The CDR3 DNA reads TGTGCCAGTATTCTTAGCGGGGAAGGAGAGACCCAGTACTTC.

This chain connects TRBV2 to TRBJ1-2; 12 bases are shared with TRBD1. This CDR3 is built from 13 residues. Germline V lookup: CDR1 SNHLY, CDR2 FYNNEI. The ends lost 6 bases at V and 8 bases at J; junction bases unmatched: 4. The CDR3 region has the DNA TGTGCCAGCAGAGCCGGGACAGGGGGCGGCTACACCTTC. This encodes CASRAGTGGGYTF. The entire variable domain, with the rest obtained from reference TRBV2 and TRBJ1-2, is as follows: EPEVTQTPSHQVTQMGQEVILRCVPISNHLYFYWYRQILGQKVEFLVSFYNNEISEKSEIFDDQFSVERPDGSNFTLKIRSTKLEDSAMYFCASRAGTGGGYTFGSGTRLTVV.

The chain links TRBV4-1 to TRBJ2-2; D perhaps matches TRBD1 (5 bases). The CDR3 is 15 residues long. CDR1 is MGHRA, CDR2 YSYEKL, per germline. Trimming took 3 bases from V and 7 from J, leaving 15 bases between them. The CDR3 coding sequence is TGCGCCAGCAGCCACTTGGGGCAAAAGATCGGGGAGCTGTTTTTT. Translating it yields CASSHLGQKIGELFF.

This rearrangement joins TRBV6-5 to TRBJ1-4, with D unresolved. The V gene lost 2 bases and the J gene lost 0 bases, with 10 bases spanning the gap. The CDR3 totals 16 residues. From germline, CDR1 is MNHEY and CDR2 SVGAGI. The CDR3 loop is CASSYRGYATNEKLFF. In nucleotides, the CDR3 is TGTGCCAGCAGTTACAGAGGTTATGCAACTAATGAAAAACTGTTTTTT.

CDR3 nucleotides: TGCGCCAGCAGTGTATACCCGGGACTAGCGGGGGACGACGAGCAGTACTTC. It codes for CASSVYPGLAGDDEQYF. J is TRBJ2-7 and V is TRBV10-2, with 14 positions matching TRBD2. Germline V gene lookup returns CDR1 WSHSY and CDR2 SAAADI. CDR3 size: 17 residues. The ends lost 4 bases at V and 5 bases at J; junction bases unmatched: 10.